This T cell receptor beta chain appears in the sequencing data of a study of shared clonotypes between healthy human individuals. Study-wide background: In total, the donors were a couple of women and three men aged 18 to 49. General study points: Sorted-subset samples were not fully sequenced, rarefaction indicated.

Concerning this clone: Its antigen is undetermined.

The authors loaded roughly 180 ng DNA, about 30,000 T cell genomes, into sorted-subset replicate PCRs. This table comes from immunoSEQ multiplex PCR, and its TCRdb copy is limited to in-frame clones, with some not included. In the table there are millions of clones, 90% to 95% of which are singletons. The source material was naive CD4+ T cells sorted from blood. As for subset: CD45RA+ positively selected. The origin of this receptor is a man aged 18 to 29 in good health.

In nucleotides, the CDR3 is TGCGCCAGCAGTGAAACAGGCACTTCACCCCTCCACTTT. Its protein is CASSETGTSPLHF. The rearrangement links TRBV10-1 to TRBJ1-6; the D gene is possibly TRBD1 (5 bases). CDR1 is WNHNN and CDR2 is SYGVQD in the germline V gene (reference sequence). The CDR3 totals 13 residues. The V end was cut by 3 bases, the J end by 9 bases, with 9 bases between.